Following are 19 T cell receptor beta chains from one sample sequenced in a study of T cells in Graves' hyperthyroidism and ophthalmopathy. RNA transcripts yielded amplified TCR beta CDR3 regions. The HTBI primer set was used in a first-round RT-PCR of the TCR CDR3. TCRdb re-analysed the multiplex PCR reads in MiXCR, keeping a single row per CDR3 protein. The sample comprises roughly 300,000 distinct CDR3 sequences, roughly 18% of which are singletons, and around 50% rests with the top ten. Material: blood. Source of these receptors: a woman aged 45-60 years with Graves' hyperthyroidism.

This clonotype has just a few counts. This chain links TRBV5-6 with TRBJ1-1, with D maybe TRBD1 (5 bases). The CDR3 covers 15 residues. Germline values: CDR1 SGHDT, CDR2 YYEEEE. V dropped 5 bases and J dropped 0 bases, with 14 bases sitting between them. CDR3 nucleotide sequence: TGTGCCAGCAGAGGAGTGGGGGTGGTGAACACTGAAGCTTTCTTT. The encoded protein is CASRGVGVVNTEAFF. Based on the CDR3 plus reference TRBV5-6 and TRBJ1-1, the full variable domain is DAGVTQSPTHLIKTRGQQVTLRCSPKSGHDTVSWYQQALGQGPQFIFQYYEEEERQRGNFPDRFSGHQFPNYSSELNVNALLLGDSALYLCASRGVGVVNTEAFFGQGTRLTVV.

This clonotype turned up a few times. This rearrangement joins TRBV5-4 to TRBJ2-7, with 12 bases that match TRBD2. In germline, CDR1 is SGHNT, CDR2 YYREEE (reference sequence). The CDR3 extends over 15 amino acids. Trimming cost V 5 bases and J 4 bases; bases outside gene matches: 7. The chain's CDR3 is CASSQSGTSGYEQYF. The CDR3 DNA reads as TGTGCCAGCAGTCAATCCGGGACTAGCGGGTACGAGCAGTACTTC.

V usage is TRBV24-1 and J usage is TRBJ2-3; 7 bases map to TRBD1. Germline V gene data show CDR1 as KGHDR and CDR2 as SFDVKD. V dropped 2 bases and J dropped 8; count of bases not matched to a gene: 15. The CDR3 is made up of 17 amino acids. The CDR3 bases are TGTGCCACCAGTGATTATAGTACCGGGACAGATCCTGGTACGCAGTATTTT. Protein sequence: CATSDYSTGTDPGTQYF.

This clonotype was seen many times. The chain carries TRBV2 and TRBJ1-2, with D hard to call. The germline V and J ends were trimmed by 1 base and 7 bases, with 7 bases remaining between them. Germline V gene data show CDR1 as SNHLY and CDR2 as FYNNEI. CDR3 length: 12 residues. The CDR3 spells CASSEGVAGYTF. The CDR3 nucleotides read TGTGCCAGCAGTGAAGGGGTGGCTGGCTACACCTTC.

This clonotype has more than one count but fewer than ten. This chain uses TRBV5-1 with TRBJ2-1, with 8 bases identical to TRBD2. The V gene end was trimmed by 3 bases and the J gene end by 4 bases; junction bases not matched to a gene: 6. The V gene's germline CDR1 is SGHRS and CDR2 YFSETQ. The CDR3 consists of 15 residues. This CDR3 is CASSSGLERYNEQFF. In nucleotides, the CDR3 is TGCGCCAGCAGCTCGGGACTAGAGAGGTACAATGAGCAGTTCTTC. Full variable domain (remainder filled in from reference TRBV5-1 and TRBJ2-1): KAGVTQTPRYLIKTRGQQVTLSCSPISGHRSVSWYQQTPGQGLQFLFEYFSETQRNKGNFPGRFSGRQFSNSRSEMNVSTLELGDSALYLCASSSGLERYNEQFFGPGTRLTVL.

There are many counts of this clonotype. The V call is TRBV24-1, the J call TRBJ1-1; possibly TRBD1 for D (5 bases). V shed 3 bases and J shed 5 bases, with 9 bases lying between them. CDR3 size: 13 residues. Germline CDR1 reads KGHDR; CDR2 reads SFDVKD. CDR3 bases: TGTGCCACCAGTGATACAGGAGGGACTGAAGCTTTCTTT. This encodes CATSDTGGTEAFF.

This clonotype was recorded a few times. The chain uses TRBV7-3 and TRBJ2-7; D perhaps matches TRBD2 (5 bases). The CDR3 sequence is 13 residues long. CDR1 and CDR2 from the germline V gene are SGHTA and FQGTGA. V lost 5 bases, J lost 0 bases, and 8 bases lay in between. The CDR3, as DNA: TGTGCCAGCAGCCCCGGGAACTCCTACGAGCAGTACTTC. This gives the protein CASSPGNSYEQYF.

This clonotype was counted between two and nine times. V gene TRBV3-1 combines with J gene TRBJ2-7; D perhaps matches TRBD2 (5 bases). V lost 0 bases and J lost 0, with 9 bases in between. CDR3 size: 15 residues. Germline CDR1 LGHDT, CDR2 YNNKEL (reference sequence). The CDR3 bases are TGTGCCAGCAGCCAAGAAGGAGACTACTCCTACGAGCAGTACTTC. Amino acids: CASSQEGDYSYEQYF.

This clonotype has ten or more counts. CDR3 coding DNA: TGTGCCAGCAGCCACGGGGAGGGGGCGGACTATGGCTACACCTTC. This codes for CASSHGEGADYGYTF. The V call is TRBV7-9, the J call TRBJ1-2; 7 nucleotides align to TRBD1. CDR1 SEHNR and CDR2 FQNEAQ come from the germline V gene (reference sequence). The CDR3 loop spans 15 amino acids. Unmatched junction bases numbered 9, after V lost 5 bases and J lost 3 bases.

The chain couples TRBV6-4 to TRBJ2-6; 15 nucleotides agree with TRBD2. Germline-derived CDR1 and CDR2 are MRHNA and SNTAGT. The CDR3 has 17 amino acids. The J segment lost 3 bases and the V segment lost 6 bases, leaving 3 bases of the junction unmatched. The CDR3 loop reads CASRTGLAGGGANVLTF. DNA for the CDR3: TGTGCCAGCAGGACGGGACTAGCGGGAGGTGGGGCCAACGTCCTGACTTTC.

The sample holds many counts of this clonotype. The V and J genes are TRBV2 and TRBJ2-1; TRBD2 is a possible D gene (5 bases). This CDR3 spans 13 amino acids. Trimming shortened V by 6 bases and J by 8 bases, and 14 bases separated the two germline ends. Germline lookup yields CDR1 SNHLY and CDR2 FYNNEI. CDR3 residues: CASSSDLPDEQFF. The CDR3 bases are TGTGCCAGCAGCTCGGACTTACCCGATGAGCAGTTCTTC.

In its sample, this clonotype was seen many times. The chain is built from TRBV11-2 and TRBJ1-2, with no clear D. The CDR3 length is 12 residues. V lost 0 bases, J lost 6 bases, and 5 bases lay in between. From germline, CDR1 is SGHAT and CDR2 FQNNGV. The CDR3 DNA is TGTGCCAGCAGCTTAGATGGGGATGGCTACACCTTC. Amino acids: CASSLDGDGYTF.

The chain is built from TRBV20-1 and TRBJ1-5; the D gene is possibly TRBD1 (6 bases). CDR3 length: 15 residues. The germline V gene encodes CDR1 DFQATT and CDR2 SNEGSKA (reference sequence). V was clipped by 6 bases and J by 5 bases, with 20 bases between them. Here the CDR3 DNA reads TGCAGTGCGATGGACAGTGCAAACAACTATCAGCCCCAGCATTTT. Its protein is CSAMDSANNYQPQHF.

This clonotype was seen a handful of times. The genes are TRBV14 and TRBJ2-1; tentative D call: TRBD1 (6 bases). Germline-derived CDR1 and CDR2 are SGHDN and FVKESK. V lost 3 bases and J lost 2, with 11 bases in between. The CDR3 covers 15 residues. In nucleotides, the CDR3 is TGTGCCAGCAGCCAGGACAGTTTCCCCTACAATGAGCAGTTCTTC. This encodes CASSQDSFPYNEQFF.

This chain connects TRBV4-2 to TRBJ2-1; D uncertain. The V gene's germline CDR1 is LGHNA and CDR2 YNFKEQ. V shed 3 bases and J shed 7 bases, with 4 bases lying between them. CDR3 length: 11 residues. The CDR3 protein is CASSQENEQFF. For the CDR3, the DNA is TGTGCCAGCAGCCAGGAAAATGAGCAGTTCTTC.

The chain carries TRBV20-1 and TRBJ1-1; a possible D gene is TRBD1 (5 bases). This CDR3 is 13 amino acids long. The germline V gene encodes CDR1 DFQATT and CDR2 SNEGSKA (reference sequence). V was clipped by 8 bases and J by 6 bases, with 19 bases between them. The CDR3 is CSSPVQGRAEAFF. The CDR3 DNA reads as TGCAGTTCTCCGGTCCAGGGTAGGGCTGAAGCTTTCTTT.

The chain employs TRBV7-2 and TRBJ2-7, with 9 bases aligning to TRBD2. V lost 4 bases and J lost 3; bases outside the gene matches: 4. Germline V lookup: CDR1 SGHTA, CDR2 FQGNSA. The CDR3 has 14 amino acids. The CDR3 sequence is CASSWGLAIYEQYF. The CDR3 nucleotides are TGTGCCAGCAGCTGGGGACTAGCCATCTACGAGCAGTACTTC.

CDR3 residues: CASSPTDQPQHF. In nucleotides, the CDR3 is TGTGCCAGCAGTCCTACAGATCAGCCCCAGCATTTT. The V and J genes are TRBV28 and TRBJ1-5; D remains ambiguous. V was shortened by 5 bases and J by 5 bases, with 7 bases between the two germline ends. This CDR3 has 12 residues. CDR1 is MDHEN, CDR2 SYDVKM, per germline.

The rearrangement uses TRBV20-1 and TRBJ2-1; no firm D call. The ends were cut back, 6 bases at V and 4 bases at J, with 10 bases in the middle. Germline V CDR1 and CDR2: DFQATT, SNEGSKA (reference sequence). This CDR3 spans 12 amino acids. The CDR3 nucleotides are TGCAGTGCGCCGACGAGATACAATGAGCAGTTCTTC. Amino acids: CSAPTRYNEQFF.